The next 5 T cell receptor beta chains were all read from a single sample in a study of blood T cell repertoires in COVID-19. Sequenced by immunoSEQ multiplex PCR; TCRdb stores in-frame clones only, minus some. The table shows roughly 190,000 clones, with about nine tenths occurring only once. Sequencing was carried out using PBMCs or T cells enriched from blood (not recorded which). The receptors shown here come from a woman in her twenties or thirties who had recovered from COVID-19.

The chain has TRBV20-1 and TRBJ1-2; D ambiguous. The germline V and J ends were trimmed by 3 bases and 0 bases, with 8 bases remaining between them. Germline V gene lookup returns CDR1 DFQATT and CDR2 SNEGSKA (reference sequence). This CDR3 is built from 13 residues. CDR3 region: CSASSRTNYGYTF. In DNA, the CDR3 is TGCAGTGCTAGTTCCAGAACTAACTATGGCTACACCTTC.

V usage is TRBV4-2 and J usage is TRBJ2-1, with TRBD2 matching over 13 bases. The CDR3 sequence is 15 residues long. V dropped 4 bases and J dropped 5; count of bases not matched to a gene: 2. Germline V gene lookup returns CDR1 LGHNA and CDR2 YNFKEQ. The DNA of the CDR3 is TGTGCCAGCAGCCGACTAGCGGGGGGTAACAATGAGCAGTTCTTC. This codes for CASSRLAGGNNEQFF.

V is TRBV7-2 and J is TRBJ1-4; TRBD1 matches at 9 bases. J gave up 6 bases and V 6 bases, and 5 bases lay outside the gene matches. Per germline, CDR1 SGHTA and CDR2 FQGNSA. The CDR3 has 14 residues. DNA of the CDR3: TGTGCCAGCAGGCTTACAGGGGGCTATGAAAAACTGTTTTTT. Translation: CASRLTGGYEKLFF.

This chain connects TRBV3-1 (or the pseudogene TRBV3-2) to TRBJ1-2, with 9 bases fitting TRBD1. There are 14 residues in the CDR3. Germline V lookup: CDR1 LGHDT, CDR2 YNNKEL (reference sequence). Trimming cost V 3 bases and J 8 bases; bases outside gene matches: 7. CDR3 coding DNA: TGTGCCAGCAGCCACCTAGACAGGGGGGAGGGCTACACCTTC. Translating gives CASSHLDRGEGYTF.

In DNA, the CDR3 is TGTGCCAGCAGTTATAACAGGGGTGATGGCTACACCTTC. Translation: CASSYNRGDGYTF. The chain joins TRBV2 to TRBJ1-2, with 7 bases aligning to TRBD1. Germline lookup yields CDR1 SNHLY and CDR2 FYNNEI. The CDR3 sequence is 13 residues long. V shed 5 bases and J 6 bases; nucleotides not matched to a gene: 6.